This paragraph covers one T cell receptor (beta chain) sequence. Antigen: not known. These data belong to a study of cytomegalovirus exposure and HLA in healthy donors. Whole-study context: The 95 to 150 validation repertoires used the same platform as the 666 first-cohort repertoires, a later analysis reported.

The donors were part of the roughly 120-subject validation cohort, which stood apart from the roughly 640-subject first cohort. CDR1 is MNHNS and CDR2 is SASEGT in the germline V gene. There are 13 residues in the CDR3. The ends were cut back, 4 bases at V and 4 bases at J, with 9 bases in the middle. The data were produced by immunoSEQ multiplex PCR, yet TCRdb's version contains in-frame clones alone and is incomplete. The data show some 160,000 clones, more than 85% seen once. The study, taken as a whole, reports: The study labeled under 200 TCR beta chains cytomegalovirus-associated. Among the CMV-associated chains, a few were confirmed in vitro as specific for CMV antigens.

This TCR was recovered from a man aged 18 to 35 in good health and CMV-seronegative. Sequenced input: PBMCs. V gene TRBV6-1 combines with J gene TRBJ2-3; D perhaps matches TRBD1 (5 bases). The CDR3 region is CASSGIRADTQYF. DNA for the CDR3: TGTGCCAGCAGTGGGATCAGGGCAGATACGCAGTATTTT.